This TCR beta chain originates from a study of blood T cell repertoires in COVID-19. About the study: The study drew acute and convalescent COVID-19 samples from the United States, Italy and Spain.

Methods used by the authors: It was from reference gene primer amplification that nucleated cell counts were estimated. Measured with immunoSEQ multiplex PCR; TCRdb has only the in-frame clones, and not every one. V, J and clone size are those of that table, while D and trimming were read from the DNA. Among just over 300,000 clones listed, around nine tenths were seen once. Germline V gives CDR1 MNHEY, CDR2 SVGAGI. Trimming cost V 2 bases and J 4 bases, with 11 bases left between them. This CDR3 comprises 14 residues. The chain couples TRBV6-5 to TRBJ1-1, with D perhaps TRBD1 (6 bases). This TCR derives from a woman aged 25-40 years with COVID-19, enrolled during active disease. The sample consisted of peripheral blood. In nucleotides, the CDR3 is TGTGCCAGCAGTTACACAGGGCCTATCACTGAAGCTTTCTTT. Protein: CASSYTGPITEAFF.